These 18 T cell receptor beta chains were sequenced from one sample in a study of blood T cell repertoires in COVID-19. The data were produced by immunoSEQ multiplex PCR, yet TCRdb's version contains in-frame clones alone and is incomplete. The sample consists of fewer than 300,000 clones, just over 90% of them appearing once. The sample was PBMCs or T cells enriched from blood (not recorded which). Receptors were obtained from a woman aged 40 to 49 with acute COVID-19.

The J gene is TRBJ2-1, the V gene TRBV4-3; 9 positions agree with TRBD1. This CDR3 has 16 amino acids. After removal of 4 bases from V and 8 bases from J, the junction contained 12 bases not matched to a gene. CDR1 and CDR2 (germline): LGHNA, YSLEER. The CDR3 DNA follows: TGCGCCAGCAGCCTTCAATGGGGACAGGGCCCCGATGAGCAGTTCTTC. Its translation: CASSLQWGQGPDEQFF.

This clone was seen only once. The chain joins TRBV7-9 to TRBJ2-3; 7 bases agree with TRBD2. The germline CDR1 and CDR2 sequences are SEHNR and FQNEAQ (reference sequence). V shed 5 bases, J shed 2 bases, and the junction held 4 bases outside the gene matches. The CDR3 runs 14 residues. The CDR3 bases are TGTGCCAGCAGCGTCGCGGGAGCCACAGATACGCAGTATTTT. Protein sequence: CASSVAGATDTQYF.

The chain has TRBV19 and TRBJ2-1, with D maybe TRBD2 (6 bases). Trimming took off 1 base at V and 3 bases at J, with 10 bases between the two ends. The CDR3 runs 15 residues. Germline loops: CDR1 LNHDA, CDR2 SQIVND (reference sequence). The CDR3 DNA reads as TGTGCCAGTAGTATAGTCGGGCGGGACTACAATGAGCAGTTCTTC. Its protein is CASSIVGRDYNEQFF. Complete variable domain (other parts from reference TRBV19 and TRBJ2-1): DGGITQSPKYLFRKEGQNVTLSCEQNLNHDAMYWYRQDPGQGLRLIYYSQIVNDFQKGDIAEGYSVSREKKESFPLTVTSAQKNPTAFYLCASSIVGRDYNEQFFGPGTRLTVL.

The chain couples TRBV21-1 to TRBJ2-7; the table calls TRBD2, which could not be checked here. TRBV21-1 is a known pseudogene. The CDR3 length is 14 residues. CDR3 protein: CASSKGLVHLEQYF. The CDR3 region has the DNA TGTGCCAGCAGCAAAGGACTAGTTCACCTGGAGCAGTACTTC.

The rearrangement joins TRBV7-8 to TRBJ1-1, with D uncertain. Germline V gene sequence: CDR1 SGHVS, CDR2 FQNEAQ. The CDR3 totals 17 residues. Trimming removed 2 bases at V and 2 bases at J, with 18 bases between. CDR3 amino acids: CASSLIYPGSPNTEAFF. For the CDR3, the DNA is TGTGCCAGCAGCTTAATCTATCCGGGAAGCCCTAACACTGAAGCTTTCTTT. Filled out from reference TRBV7-8 and TRBJ1-1, the complete variable domain reads GAGVSQSPRYKVAKRGQDVALRCDPISGHVSLFWYQQALGQGPEFLTYFQNEAQLDKSGLPSDRFFAERPEGSVSTLKIQRTQQEDSAVYLCASSLIYPGSPNTEAFFGQGTRLTVV.

This chain connects TRBV12-5 to TRBJ2-3; D is uncertain. CDR1 and CDR2 from the germline V gene are LGHNT and FRNRAP. This CDR3 comprises 13 residues. Trimming removed 2 bases at V and 3 bases at J, with 6 bases between. The CDR3 nucleotides read TGTGCTAGTGGTTTGACGGGTACAGATACGCAGTATTTT. Translated, it gives CASGLTGTDTQYF.

This chain links TRBV2 with TRBJ2-7; TRBD2 might be the D (6 bases). Germline V gene lookup returns CDR1 SNHLY and CDR2 FYNNEI. The CDR3 contains 13 residues. V was cut by 3 bases and J by 3 bases, with 9 bases left in between. The CDR3 here is CASSEEGFYEQYF. CDR3 sequence (DNA): TGTGCCAGCAGTGAGGAGGGGTTCTACGAGCAGTACTTC.

The J gene is TRBJ2-5, the V gene TRBV5-4; 10 positions agree with TRBD2. Germline loops: CDR1 SGHNT, CDR2 YYREEE (reference sequence). The CDR3 sequence is 17 residues long. J gave up 1 base and V 0 bases, and 6 bases lay outside the gene matches. CDR3 protein: CASSLAKLAGVQETQYF. CDR3 DNA: TGTGCCAGCAGCTTGGCCAAGCTAGCGGGGGTCCAAGAGACCCAGTACTTC.

The rearrangement joins TRBV11-3 to TRBJ2-1, with 7 nucleotides matching TRBD1. V was clipped by 2 bases and J by 2 bases; unmatched bases: 3. This CDR3 spans 15 amino acids. Germline V gene lookup returns CDR1 SGHNT and CDR2 YENEEA. The CDR3 region is CASSLRDRAYNEQFF. DNA of the CDR3: TGTGCCAGCAGCTTAAGGGACAGAGCCTACAATGAGCAGTTCTTC.

CDR3 residues: CASGGRTGGAYNEQFF. CDR3 nucleotides: TGTGCCAGCGGTGGAAGAACAGGGGGAGCCTACAATGAGCAGTTCTTC. The gene calls are TRBV6-1 and TRBJ2-1, with TRBD1 matching 8 bases. The ends lost 8 bases at V and 2 bases at J; junction bases unmatched: 11. CDR1 is MNHNS, CDR2 SASEGT, per germline. This CDR3 has 16 amino acids.

The table lists this clone with a count of one. V gene TRBV28 combines with J gene TRBJ1-2; D uncertain. This CDR3 has 13 amino acids. V was trimmed by 3 bases and J by 8 bases, leaving 13 bases between them. Germline V gene lookup returns CDR1 MDHEN and CDR2 SYDVKM. This chain's CDR3 is CASSFGGPLGYTF. CDR3 coding DNA: TGTGCCAGCAGTTTCGGAGGGCCCTTGGGCTACACCTTC.

A few counts support this clone. The chain combines TRBV11-2 with TRBJ1-1; a possible D gene is TRBD1 (5 bases). CDR3 length equals 14 residues. The V end lost 5 bases, the J end lost 0 bases, and 10 bases lay between the germline ends. Germline loops: CDR1 SGHAT, CDR2 FQNNGV. Here the CDR3 reads CASSRQSLNTEAFF. CDR3 coding DNA: TGTGCCAGCAGCCGACAGTCCCTGAACACTGAAGCTTTCTTT.

This rearrangement joins TRBV9 to TRBJ2-2; D gene uncertain. The CDR3 spans 15 residues. V lost 3 bases and J 7 bases, leaving 16 bases between the germline ends. Per germline, CDR1 SGDLS and CDR2 YYNGEE. The CDR3 DNA sequence: TGTGCCAGCAGCGCCCAAGCACCTTCCGGCGGGGAGCTGTTTTTT. It specifies CASSAQAPSGGELFF.

This rearrangement joins TRBV5-1 to TRBJ1-1, with 7 bases that match TRBD1. The germline V gene encodes CDR1 SGHRS and CDR2 YFSETQ. The CDR3 is made up of 14 amino acids. The junction had 7 bases not matched to a gene; V was cut back by 4 bases and J by 4 bases. CDR3 coding DNA: TGCGCCAGCAGCCCGGACAGGATGGGCACTGAAGCTTTCTTT. Protein: CASSPDRMGTEAFF.

This clone was seen once. Other DNA variants within this sample encode the same CDR3. This sequence joins TRBV18 and TRBJ1-1, with 9 bases lining up with TRBD1. CDR3 length: 14 residues. J was trimmed by 4 bases and V by 3 bases; bases with no gene match: 3. Per germline, CDR1 KGHSH and CDR2 LQKENI. DNA for the CDR3: TGTGCCAGCTCACCGGGGACAGGGCGCACTGAAGCTTTCTTT. Its protein is CASSPGTGRTEAFF.

The rearrangement joins TRBV28 to TRBJ1-2, with TRBD1 as a possible D gene (5 bases). The V gene's germline CDR1 is MDHEN and CDR2 SYDVKM. CDR3 length: 12 amino acids. V was cut by 6 bases and J by 8 bases, with 13 bases left in between. The CDR3 DNA reads TGTGCCAGCAGCCCCACGGGGGAGGGCTACACCTTC. Its translation is CASSPTGEGYTF.

The chain uses TRBV19 and TRBJ1-2; D not certain. There are 11 residues in the CDR3. The V end was cut by 9 bases, the J end by 0 bases, with 5 bases between. Germline V CDR1 and CDR2: LNHDA, SQIVND (reference sequence). CDR3 residues: CASGTNYGYTF. CDR3 DNA sequence: TGTGCCAGCGGGACTAACTATGGCTACACCTTC.

This clone appeared a few times. V is TRBV5-1 and J is TRBJ2-5; 9 positions agree with TRBD1. This CDR3 comprises 15 residues. CDR1 and CDR2 (germline): SGHRS, YFSETQ. Trimming cost V 4 bases and J 3 bases; bases outside gene matches: 7. CDR3 in amino acids: CASSPAQGAEETQYF. DNA of the CDR3: TGCGCCAGCAGCCCCGCACAGGGGGCGGAAGAGACCCAGTACTTC.